The present T cell receptor beta chain was sequenced within a study of lymphopenia after photon versus proton radiotherapy. In regard to this clone: Its antigen is unidentified.

Regarding the study as a whole: After the lymphocyte nadir, photon-treated repertoires showed oligoclonal expansion, especially of CD8+ Temra cells.

This table comes from immunoSEQ multiplex PCR, and its TCRdb copy is limited to in-frame clones, with some not included. This sample yields roughly 41,000 clones, of which over 75% are seen a single time; roughly 3% belongs to the top ten. The sequence was obtained from a man in his forties or fifties with gastric cancer. The starting material was peripheral blood, obtained from a patient treated with photon-based radiotherapy.

CDR3 protein: CASSLDLGGTYEQYF. In nucleotides, the CDR3 is TGCGCCAGCAGCTTGGATTTGGGGGGCACCTACGAGCAGTACTTC. V gene TRBV5-1 combines with J gene TRBJ2-7, with D possibly being TRBD1 or TRBD2 (6 bases each). Trimming stripped 0 bases from V and 2 bases from J, with 12 bases between. The germline CDR1 and CDR2 sequences are SGHRS and YFSETQ. The CDR3 runs 15 residues.